A selection of T cell receptor beta chains follows, all from one sample in a study of vaccination and CD4 T cells after COVID-19. One entry per CDR3 protein, called by TCRdb with MiXCR from the PCR reads. The table lists tens of thousands of distinct CDR3 sequences, less than 55% of them singletons. The antigens of these receptors remain unknown. The sample was CD4+ T cells from blood, cultured in vitro, taken after SARS-CoV-2 vaccination. All receptors come from a human donor who had recovered from COVID-19. Both conserved end residues are part of each CDR3. A D gene is named only where the DNA matches it firmly. Size tells how often a clone was seen (once, few, many) or the class of an expanded clone, and some rows leave it out.

J,D,V,size,DNA,CDR3
TRBJ1-2,-,TRBV12-3/TRBV12-4,-,TGTGCCAGCAGTTTGGATTATGGCTACACCTTC,CASSLDYGYTF
TRBJ1-1,-,TRBV10-3,-,TGTGCCTTGGGTAATCCCGGGCGCACTGAAGCTTTCTTT,CALGNPGRTEAFF
TRBJ2-3,TRBD1,TRBV7-2,-,TGTGCCAGCAGCTTAGACGTCGGAAGACAGGGAGATACGCAGTATTTT,CASSLDVGRQGDTQYF
TRBJ1-6,-,TRBV6-5,-,TGTGCCAGCAGTTATCTACAGGGTCAAGGGAATTCACCCCTCCACTTT,CASSYLQGQGNSPLHF
TRBJ1-1,-,TRBV27,-,TGTGCCAGCACAAACTTCCTGGGCACTGAAGCTTTCTTT,CASTNFLGTEAFF
TRBJ2-7,-,TRBV7-8,once,TGTGCCAGCAGCTTAAGTGGGAGCTCCTACGAGCAGTACTTC,CASSLSGSSYEQYF
TRBJ2-2,TRBD2,TRBV20-1,-,TGCAGTGCTAGAGATCGGCGGGGGGCCGATGGGGAGCTGTTTTTT,CSARDRRGADGELFF
TRBJ2-5,-,TRBV20-1,-,TGCAGTGCCGACCGGGGTGGAGGAGAGACCCAGTACTTC,CSADRGGGETQYF
TRBJ1-2,-,TRBV6-5,-,TGTGCCAGCAGTTACGCGGTGCAGTTCTATGGCTACACCTTC,CASSYAVQFYGYTF
TRBJ2-1,-,TRBV27,-,TGTGCCAGCAACTCAGGCAGGGGATTTGGTTACAATGAGCAGTTCTTC,CASNSGRGFGYNEQFF
TRBJ1-1,-,TRBV4-2,-,TGTGCCAGCAGCCAAGATCATAGGGAGAACACTGAAGCTTTCTTT,CASSQDHRENTEAFF
TRBJ2-7,-,TRBV6-1,-,TGTGCCAGCGGAGGCTCCTACGAGCAGTACTTC,CASGGSYEQYF
TRBJ2-3,-,TRBV19,few,TGTGCCACCAGCCCGCTCACAGATACGCAGTATTTT,CATSPLTDTQYF
TRBJ2-5,-,TRBV6-1,-,TGTGCCAGCAGCCCCGGACAGTCTGAGGCCCAGTACTTC,CASSPGQSEAQYF
TRBJ1-2,TRBD1,TRBV27,-,TGTGCCAGCAGTGGGGGCCCGGGACAGGGGAACTATGGCTACACCTTC,CASSGGPGQGNYGYTF
TRBJ2-6,TRBD2,TRBV15,-,TGTGCCACCAGCAGAGGTAGACTAGCGGGAGTTTTAGGGGCCAACGTCCTGACTTTC,CATSRGRLAGVLGANVLTF
TRBJ1-5,-,TRBV24-1,once,TGTGCCACCACCTGCCTCCAGCAGGGCCTAGTTAGCAATCAGCCCCAGCATTTT,CATTCLQQGLVSNQPQHF
TRBJ1-2,-,TRBV7-6,-,TGTGCCGCCGGGGAGGGACTAGCCTACACCTTC,CAAGEGLAYTF
TRBJ1-2,-,TRBV5-4,-,TGTGCCAGCAGCTTGGCCGGGAGAGCAGCGAACTATGGCTACACCTTC,CASSLAGRAANYGYTF
TRBJ2-3,-,TRBV2,medium-sized,TGTGCCAGCAGTGGAGTAGGGCCTAGTGGAGATACGCAGTATTTT,CASSGVGPSGDTQYF
TRBJ2-3,-,TRBV4-1,-,TGCGCCAGCAGCTACACAGATACGCAGTATTTT,CASSYTDTQYF
TRBJ1-2,-,TRBV7-2,few,TGTGCCAGCAGCTATCAGTGGAGCGCGAAGATTGGCTACACCTTC,CASSYQWSAKIGYTF
TRBJ1-1,-,TRBV7-2,once,TGTGCCAGCAGCCCGAGAACGAACACTGAAGCTTTCTTT,CASSPRTNTEAFF
TRBJ1-6,-,TRBV7-2,few,TGTGCCAGCGGGCTACCTAATTCACCCCTCCACTTT,CASGLPNSPLHF
TRBJ1-1,-,TRBV6-5,few,TGTGCCAGCAGTTATCTATCCTCAGGGGCCTCTGAAGCTTTCTTT,CASSYLSSGASEAFF
TRBJ1-5,-,TRBV10-1,-,TGCGCCAGCAGTGCAGGTCCCAATCAGCCCCAGCATTTT,CASSAGPNQPQHF
TRBJ1-2,-,TRBV11-2,once,TGTGCCAGCAGCTTAAGTGGCAGCCTCGTAAGCACCTTC,CASSLSGSLVSTF
TRBJ2-7,-,TRBV19,few,TGTGCCAGTAGTATAGGGGGAGACGTTCCCTTC,CASSIGGDVPF
TRBJ2-3,TRBD2,TRBV11-3,few,TGTGCCAGCAGCTTTCGTGGGGGGGTGGATACGCAGTATTTT,CASSFRGGVDTQYF
TRBJ2-6,TRBD1,TRBV19,-,TGTGCCAGTTTGGGGACAGGCCTCTCTGGGGCCAACGTCCTGACTTTC,CASLGTGLSGANVLTF
TRBJ2-3,TRBD1,TRBV7-6,-,TGTGCCAGCAGCTTAGTGGTGACAGGGAGCACAGATACGCAGTATTTT,CASSLVVTGSTDTQYF
TRBJ1-2,-,TRBV20-1,-,TGCAGTGCTAGTGGGGGGAACTATGGCTACACCTTC,CSASGGNYGYTF
TRBJ1-1,TRBD1,TRBV11-3,-,TGTGCCAGCAGCTTAGATCTATCCGGGACAGGGAGTGAAGCTTTCTTT,CASSLDLSGTGSEAFF
TRBJ2-7,TRBD1,TRBV7-2,-,TGTGCCAGCAGCTTACCGGGACAGGGGGCGCGGGAACCCTCCGAGCAGTACTTC,CASSLPGQGAREPSEQYF
TRBJ1-1,-,TRBV7-9,few,TGTGCCAGCAGCTTGGGACCGCATATGAACACTGAAGCTTTCTTT,CASSLGPHMNTEAFF
TRBJ1-6,-,TRBV6-1,few,TGTGCCAGCAGCCCCTCGGGGGGGGTTTCACCCCTCCACTTT,CASSPSGGVSPLHF
TRBJ2-5,TRBD2,TRBV6-5,-,TGTGCCAGCAGTTACTCGGGCGGGAGGGCGGAGGGGACCCAGTACTTC,CASSYSGGRAEGTQYF
TRBJ1-1,TRBD1,TRBV4-1,-,TGCGCCAGCAGCCAGGGTGACCTAAGGGGGCGCGGCACTGAAGCTTTCTTT,CASSQGDLRGRGTEAFF
TRBJ1-2,TRBD1,TRBV2,-,TGTGCCAGCCGAGACAGGGTCTATGGCTACACCTTC,CASRDRVYGYTF
TRBJ1-1,-,TRBV20-1,-,TGCAGTGCCGGGAGTGGGGTCTCCACTGAAGCTTTCTTT,CSAGSGVSTEAFF
TRBJ1-2,-,TRBV12-3/TRBV12-4,-,TGTGCCAGCAGTCGATCAGGCGTCGATTATGGCTACACCTTC,CASSRSGVDYGYTF
TRBJ1-6,-,TRBV11-2,-,TGTGCCAGCAGCCCAGCATCCTATAATTCACCCCTCCACTTT,CASSPASYNSPLHF
TRBJ2-2,-,TRBV7-9,-,TGTGCCAGCAGCTTAGCGGACAGAGAAGCGAACACCGGGGAGCTGTTTTTT,CASSLADREANTGELFF
TRBJ1-5,-,TRBV19,-,TGTGCCACCATTGGGGACCCCAATATTGTCAATCAGCCCCAGCATTTT,CATIGDPNIVNQPQHF
TRBJ1-2,-,TRBV7-2,few,TGTGCCAGCAGCTTAGGGGTCTATGGCTACACCTTC,CASSLGVYGYTF
TRBJ2-5,-,TRBV6-1,-,TGTGCCAGCAGTCGGACGGGGCTGGGGTTTCAAGAGACCCAGTACTTC,CASSRTGLGFQETQYF